This T cell receptor (beta chain) was observed in a study of blood T cell repertoires in COVID-19. Authors' processing steps: Counts of nucleated cells, estimated from reference gene primer amplification, were obtained. Sequenced by immunoSEQ multiplex PCR; TCRdb stores in-frame clones only, minus some. From that table come the V and J calls and clone size; the DNA was used to work out D and trimming. The sample consists of roughly 140,000 clones, over 75% of them appearing once. The source material was peripheral blood. This clonotype was obtained from a woman aged 55-69 years with active COVID-19.

The CDR3 here is CASSRLAGGTDTQYF. CDR3 nucleotide sequence: TGTGCCAGCTCCAGACTAGCGGGAGGAACAGATACGCAGTATTTT. V is TRBV2 and J is TRBJ2-3, with TRBD2 matching 13 bases. Germline assignment: CDR1 SNHLY and CDR2 FYNNEI. This CDR3 contains 15 residues. V shed 8 bases, J shed 3 bases, and the junction held 5 bases outside the gene matches.